Below, 13 T cell receptor beta chains from the same sample are listed, as sequenced in a study of blood T cell repertoires in COVID-19 (dated by TCRdb to between 2020 and 2021). The library came from the immunoSEQ multiplex PCR assay. The clones in this table, taken by TCRdb from immuneACCESS, are in-frame only. Not every clone is retained; where verified, under half of the shortfall comes from an unresolved V gene, and the cause of the rest is unknown. In all, the sample holds 60,000 to 70,000 clones, and roughly 85% of those were seen once. The ten largest clones take up roughly 24% of the sample. The source material was peripheral blood. The source of these receptors is a man over 45 with acute or convalescent COVID-19.

The V gene is TRBV5-6, the J gene TRBJ2-1; D gene ambiguous. Germline V gene data show CDR1 as SGHDT and CDR2 as YYEEEE. Trimming took 1 base from V and 0 from J, leaving 14 bases between them. This CDR3 is 17 amino acids long. CDR3: CASSLSTGPSSYNEQFF. In DNA, the CDR3 is TGTGCCAGCAGCTTGAGTACGGGTCCAAGCTCCTACAATGAGCAGTTCTTC.

The genes are TRBV11-2 and TRBJ2-3; 11 bases align to TRBD2. V was pared by 5 bases and J by 0 bases, with 4 bases of the junction left unmatched. Per the germline V gene, CDR1 is SGHAT and CDR2 is FQNNGV. This CDR3 comprises 16 residues. The CDR3 coding sequence is TGTGCCAGCAGCCCGTCTAGCGGGGGGAGCACAGATACGCAGTATTTT. As protein: CASSPSSGGSTDTQYF.

The chain combines TRBV4-1 with TRBJ2-2; 7 bases map to TRBD1. This CDR3 has 15 amino acids. In germline, CDR1 is MGHRA, CDR2 YSYEKL. V was clipped by 3 bases and J by 7 bases; unmatched bases: 8. The CDR3 nucleotides are TGCGCCAGCAGCCACCTCCCGACAGGGTACGGGGAGCTGTTTTTT. Encoded protein: CASSHLPTGYGELFF.

This clone was picked up a small number of times. The V and J genes are TRBV28 and TRBJ2-7, with 10 bases that match TRBD2. This CDR3 has 17 residues. Germline CDR1 MDHEN, CDR2 SYDVKM. V dropped 6 bases and J dropped 3; count of bases not matched to a gene: 14. CDR3 DNA sequence: TGTGCCAGCAGGGACACTAGCGGGATGGTGCTATACTACGAGCAGTACTTC. Translating gives CASRDTSGMVLYYEQYF.

V gene TRBV6-6 combines with J gene TRBJ1-1, with D maybe TRBD1 (6 bases). V lost 0 bases, J lost 4 bases, and 9 bases lay in between. Germline V CDR1 and CDR2: MNHNY, SVGAGI (reference sequence). This CDR3 is built from 14 residues. This chain's CDR3 is CASSYSGGPTEAFF. The CDR3 region has the DNA TGTGCCAGCAGTTACTCCGGGGGGCCCACTGAAGCTTTCTTT.

This chain uses TRBV7-9 with TRBJ2-3; weak D call: TRBD1 (6 bases). Trimming took off 5 bases at V and 0 bases at J, with 15 bases between the two ends. Per germline, CDR1 SEHNR and CDR2 FQNEAQ (reference sequence). The CDR3 extends over 16 amino acids. In DNA, the CDR3 is TGTGCCAGCAGCCGTCGTACAGGGCAAAGCACAGATACGCAGTATTTT. This translates into CASSRRTGQSTDTQYF.

The V and J genes are TRBV19 and TRBJ1-4, with 8 bases that match TRBD1. V gave up 9 bases and J gave up 6 bases; unmatched junction bases: 12. This CDR3 has 15 residues. CDR1 and CDR2 from the germline V gene are LNHDA and SQIVND (reference sequence). DNA of the CDR3: TGTGCCAGCCGTGAACAACAGGGGGGAGATGAAAAACTGTTTTTT. Translated: CASREQQGGDEKLFF.

The chain combines TRBV27 with TRBJ1-1; no clear D. The CDR3 loop spans 13 amino acids. The germline gives CDR1 MNHEY, CDR2 SMNVEV (reference sequence). Deletions cut 4 bases from V and 7 bases from J, with 13 bases between. CDR3: CASSSSLRGEAFF. CDR3 sequence (DNA): TGTGCCAGCAGTTCTAGCCTTCGGGGTGAAGCTTTCTTT.

The chain combines TRBV9 with TRBJ1-1, with D possibly TRBD1 on 5 matching bases. Germline V CDR1 and CDR2: SGDLS, YYNGEE. This CDR3 has 15 amino acids. Deletions cut 3 bases from V and 2 bases from J, with 14 bases between. The CDR3 reads CASSAPGLVNTEAFF. DNA for the CDR3: TGTGCCAGCAGCGCTCCAGGGCTGGTCAACACTGAAGCTTTCTTT.

The chain recombines TRBV3-1 (or the pseudogene TRBV3-2) with TRBJ1-6; D is ambiguous. Trimming took 1 base from V and 11 from J, leaving 9 bases between them. The CDR3 runs 13 residues. Germline V gives CDR1 LGHDT, CDR2 YNNKEL (reference sequence). CDR3: CASSQVPFAPLHF. The CDR3 DNA is TGTGCCAGCAGCCAAGTCCCCTTTGCACCCCTCCACTTT.

This rearrangement joins TRBV14 to TRBJ2-5; 9 nucleotides line up with TRBD1. This CDR3 has 14 residues. J gave up 5 bases and V 3 bases, and 4 bases lay outside the gene matches. Germline CDR1 is SGHDN and CDR2 is FVKESK. The CDR3 DNA follows: TGTGCCAGCAGCCATGGTGGACAGGGGGAGACCCAGTACTTC. It is translated as CASSHGGQGETQYF.

The chain joins TRBV28 to TRBJ2-3, with D perhaps matching TRBD2 (5 bases). The CDR3 covers 16 residues. Germline-derived CDR1 and CDR2 are MDHEN and SYDVKM. V shed 1 base and J shed 0 bases, with 11 bases lying between them. The CDR3 loop reads CASSLFGISSTDTQYF. Written as DNA, the CDR3 is TGTGCCAGCAGTTTATTCGGGATCTCAAGCACAGATACGCAGTATTTT.

The chain couples TRBV19 to TRBJ2-5; 8 bases are a match to TRBD2. CDR1 is LNHDA, CDR2 SQIVND, per germline (reference sequence). CDR3 length: 15 amino acids. V lost 8 bases, J lost 5 bases, and 13 bases stayed unmatched. CDR3 in amino acids: CASQPPGTRGETQYF. CDR3 nucleotides: TGTGCCAGTCAGCCCCCCGGGACTAGGGGGGAGACCCAGTACTTC.